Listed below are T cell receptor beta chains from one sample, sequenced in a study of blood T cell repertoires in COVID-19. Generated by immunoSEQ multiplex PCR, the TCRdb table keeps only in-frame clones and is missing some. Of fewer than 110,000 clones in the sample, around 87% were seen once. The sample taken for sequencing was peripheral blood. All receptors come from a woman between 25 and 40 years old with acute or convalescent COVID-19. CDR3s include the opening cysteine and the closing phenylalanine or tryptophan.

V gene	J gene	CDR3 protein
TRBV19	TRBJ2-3	CASRRAGGGDTQYF
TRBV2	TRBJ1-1	CASSGDSLGALNTEAFF
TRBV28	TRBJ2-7	CASSFGGEQYF
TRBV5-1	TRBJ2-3	CASSLVGTGFADTQYF
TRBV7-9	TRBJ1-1	CASSLHGLVAFF
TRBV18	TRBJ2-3	CASADRKSTDTQYF
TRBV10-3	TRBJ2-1	CAITRDFQSTNEQFF
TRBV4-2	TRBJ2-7	CASSWGLAGEQYF
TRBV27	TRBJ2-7	CASRYTGGVPYEQYF
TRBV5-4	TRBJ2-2	CASSSGETGELFF
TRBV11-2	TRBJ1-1	CASSLQSNTEAFF
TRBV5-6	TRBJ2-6	CASSLGEQAGANVLTF
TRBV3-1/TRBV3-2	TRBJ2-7	CASSDYRAYEQYF
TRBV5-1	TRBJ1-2	CASSDLYRDRGGGYTF
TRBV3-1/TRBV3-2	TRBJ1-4	CASSRAANEKLFF
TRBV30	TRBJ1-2	CAWREDVDYGYTF
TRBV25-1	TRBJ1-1	CASSERGTGGTEAFF
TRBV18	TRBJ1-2	CASSQDRADGYTF
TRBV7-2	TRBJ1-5	CASSLAGTGGEPQHF
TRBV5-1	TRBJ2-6	CASSLEVQGAAGANVLTF
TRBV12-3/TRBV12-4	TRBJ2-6	CASRNAQTNVLTF
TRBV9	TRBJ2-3	CASSQRQADTQYF
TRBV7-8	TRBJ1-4	CASSSRGAGGDEKLFF
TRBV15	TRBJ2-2	CATGRDLQGNTGELFF
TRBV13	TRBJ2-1	CASSLIQTAYNEQFF
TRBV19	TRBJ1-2	CASDRGPNYGYTF
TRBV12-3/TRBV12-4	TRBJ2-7	CASSFSVYEQYF
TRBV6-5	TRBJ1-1	CASSYKGQMNTEAFF
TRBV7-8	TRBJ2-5	CASSLEGYGETQYF
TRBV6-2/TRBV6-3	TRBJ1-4	CASSRRQGVNEKLFF
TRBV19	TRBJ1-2	CASSEAALYGYTF
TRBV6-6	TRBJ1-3	CASSLTNQGPYSGNTIYF
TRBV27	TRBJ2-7	CASSLSAVYEQYF
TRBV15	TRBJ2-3	CATSPYGYTQYF
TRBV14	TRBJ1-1	CASSVVSYTEAFF
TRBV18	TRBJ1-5	CASSAGTGTGQPQHF
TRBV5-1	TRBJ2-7	CASSHTSGGSYEQYF
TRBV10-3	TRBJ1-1	CAISDRQGYTEAFF
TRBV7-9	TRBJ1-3	CAGGDQPSGNTIYF
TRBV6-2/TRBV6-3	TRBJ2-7	CASSYTRDIVGSQQYF
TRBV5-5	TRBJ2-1	CASSPGLASYNEQFF
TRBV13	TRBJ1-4	CASSHRGREKLFF
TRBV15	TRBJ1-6	CATSRGRGGNSPLHF
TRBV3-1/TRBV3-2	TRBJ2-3	CASCYGVSTDTQYF
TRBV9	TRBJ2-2	CASSGPSGDTGELFF
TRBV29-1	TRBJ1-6	CSAGGQGSPLHF
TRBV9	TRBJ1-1	CASSPETLPLRDSEAFF
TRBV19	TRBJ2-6	CASSIAGIGIASSGANVLTF
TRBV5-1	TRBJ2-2	CASSPRGRGSTGELFF